The present TCR beta chain was sequenced within a study of shared T cell receptors in the human thymus. In germline, CDR1 is GTSNPN, CDR2 SVGIG (reference sequence). This CDR3 has 11 residues. Trimming stripped 5 bases from V and 5 bases from J, with 10 bases between. Generated by immunoSEQ multiplex PCR, the TCRdb table keeps only in-frame clones and is missing some. The table records under 850,000 clones, approximately 90% of them present only once. These same data were also listed under a study on human thymus T cells. That report notes: The donors were infants in Finland with congenital heart defects, otherwise immunologically healthy. Resections obtained during corrective heart surgery supplied the thymus tissue. The authors found apparently biased V and J gene usage in thymic and blood repertoires. Related work found strong thymic repertoire overlap between unrelated individuals.

The rearrangement links TRBV30 to TRBJ2-7, with D maybe TRBD2 (5 bases). This receptor was taken from a boy under two years old with a congenital heart defect. What was sequenced was thymocytes. The CDR3: CAWSPGDEQYF. The CDR3 DNA reads as TGTGCCTGGTCCCCCGGGGACGAGCAGTACTTC.